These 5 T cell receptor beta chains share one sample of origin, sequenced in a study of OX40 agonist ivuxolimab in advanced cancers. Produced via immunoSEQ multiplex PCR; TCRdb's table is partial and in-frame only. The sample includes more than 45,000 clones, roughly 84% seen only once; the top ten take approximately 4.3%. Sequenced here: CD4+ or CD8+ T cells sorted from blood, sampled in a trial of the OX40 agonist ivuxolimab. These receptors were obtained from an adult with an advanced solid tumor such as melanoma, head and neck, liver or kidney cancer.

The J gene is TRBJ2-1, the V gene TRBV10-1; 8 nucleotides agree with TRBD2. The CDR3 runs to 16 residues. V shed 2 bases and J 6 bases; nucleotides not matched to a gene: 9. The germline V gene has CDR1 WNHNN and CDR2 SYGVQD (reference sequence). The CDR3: CASSEGSGGPFNEQFF. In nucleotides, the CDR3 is TGCGCCAGCAGTGAGGGGTCGGGAGGGCCCTTCAATGAGCAGTTCTTC.

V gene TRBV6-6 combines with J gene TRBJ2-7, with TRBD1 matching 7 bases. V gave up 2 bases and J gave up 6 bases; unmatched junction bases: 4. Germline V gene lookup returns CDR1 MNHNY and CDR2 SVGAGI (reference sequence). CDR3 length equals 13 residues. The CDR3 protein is CASSYLGGAEQYF. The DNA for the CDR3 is TGTGCCAGCAGTTACCTAGGGGGCGCCGAGCAGTACTTC.

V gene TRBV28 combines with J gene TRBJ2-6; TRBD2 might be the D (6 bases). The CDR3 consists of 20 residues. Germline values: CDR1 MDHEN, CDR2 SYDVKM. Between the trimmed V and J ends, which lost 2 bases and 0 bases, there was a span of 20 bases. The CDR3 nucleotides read TGTGCCAGCAGTTTAGGTCGGGGCCGGATGGGAGGCTCTGGGGCCAACGTCCTGACTTTC. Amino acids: CASSLGRGRMGGSGANVLTF.

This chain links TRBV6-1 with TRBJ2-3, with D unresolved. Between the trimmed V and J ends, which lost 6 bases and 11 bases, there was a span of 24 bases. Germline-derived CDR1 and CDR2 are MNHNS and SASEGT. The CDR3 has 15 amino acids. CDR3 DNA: TGTGCCAGCAGGTTAACCCTGACTCCGCTACTTAGGCAGTATTTT. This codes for CASRLTLTPLLRQYF.

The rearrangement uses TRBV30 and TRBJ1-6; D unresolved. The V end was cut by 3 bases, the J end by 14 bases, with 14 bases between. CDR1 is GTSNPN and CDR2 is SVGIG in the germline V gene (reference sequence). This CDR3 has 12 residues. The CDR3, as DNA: TGTGCCTGGAGAGGGAACCTACAAGCCCTCCACTTT. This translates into CAWRGNLQALHF.